Below are 11 T cell receptor beta chains sequenced from a single sample in a study of blood T cell repertoires in COVID-19 (dated by TCRdb to about 2020). The library was generated by the immunoSEQ multiplex PCR assay. TCRdb holds this immuneACCESS table with in-frame rearrangements only. Some clones are missing; in checked studies, unresolved V genes explain under half, and the rest has no known cause. Recorded for this sample are under 350,000 clones; around 86% of them occurred a single time. About 1.2% of the sample is held by the ten biggest clonotypes. The sample comprised peripheral blood. These receptors were obtained from a man aged 65-85 years with acute or convalescent COVID-19.

The chain employs TRBV6-5 and TRBJ1-1, with 10 bases matching TRBD1. The CDR3 totals 14 residues. From germline, CDR1 is MNHEY and CDR2 SVGAGI. V was clipped by 10 bases and J by 1 base; unmatched bases: 6. The CDR3 bases are TGTGCCACCACAAGGGACAGGGGGAACACTGAAGCTTTCTTT. Its protein is CATTRDRGNTEAFF.

The rearrangement uses TRBV28 and TRBJ1-4; D perhaps matches TRBD1 (5 bases). Germline CDR1 and CDR2: MDHEN and SYDVKM. The V end lost 10 bases, the J end lost 7 bases, and 10 bases lay between the germline ends. The CDR3 runs to 11 residues. Written as DNA, the CDR3 is TGTGCCACGCAGGGCCTTGAAAAACTGTTTTTT. Amino acids: CATQGLEKLFF. The full variable domain, rest sourced from reference TRBV28 and TRBJ1-4, is DVKVTQSSRYLVKRTGEKVFLECVQDMDHENMFWYRQDPGLGLRLIYFSYDVKMKEKGDIPEGYSVSREKKERFSLILESASTNQTSMYLCATQGLEKLFFGSGTQLSVL.

J is TRBJ1-2 and V is TRBV5-1; TRBD1 matches at 10 bases. The J segment lost 3 bases and the V segment lost 4 bases, leaving 6 bases of the junction unmatched. This CDR3 has 15 amino acids. The germline gives CDR1 SGHRS, CDR2 YFSETQ. CDR3 in DNA: TGCGCCAGCAGCACATGGACAGGGGGTGACTATGGCTACACCTTC. Its translation is CASSTWTGGDYGYTF. The full variable domain, completed using reference TRBV5-1 and TRBJ1-2, is KAGVTQTPRYLIKTRGQQVTLSCSPISGHRSVSWYQQTPGQGLQFLFEYFSETQRNKGNFPGRFSGRQFSNSRSEMNVSTLELGDSALYLCASSTWTGGDYGYTFGSGTRLTVV.

This chain uses TRBV28 with TRBJ1-1; D not certain. CDR1 and CDR2 from the germline V gene are MDHEN and SYDVKM. V was cut by 8 bases and J by 1 base, with 23 bases left in between. This CDR3 has 17 residues. The CDR3 sequence: CASPTPLSEFGNTEAFF. The CDR3 coding sequence is TGTGCCAGCCCCACCCCCCTGAGCGAGTTTGGGAACACTGAAGCTTTCTTT.

This clone was recorded a few times. The V and J genes are TRBV7-8 and TRBJ2-7, with TRBD1 identical over 7 bases. The V segment lost 1 base and the J segment 4 bases; nucleotides outside the gene matches: 7. CDR1 and CDR2 (germline): SGHVS, FQNEAQ. The CDR3 covers 15 residues. The CDR3 region is CASSLVMGTVYEQYF. The CDR3 nucleotides are TGTGCCAGCAGCTTAGTGATGGGGACAGTTTACGAGCAGTACTTC.

The chain couples TRBV5-1 to TRBJ2-7; 7 bases match TRBD1. CDR3 length equals 16 residues. Looked up from germline, CDR1 is SGHRS and CDR2 is YFSETQ. V lost 4 bases to trimming and J lost 3 bases; unmatched junction nucleotides: 13. The CDR3 here is CASSVPSTGTHYEQYF. The CDR3 DNA reads TGCGCCAGCAGCGTTCCGTCGACAGGGACCCACTACGAGCAGTACTTC.

The rearrangement joins TRBV5-1 to TRBJ1-1; no reliable D call. The germline V gene encodes CDR1 SGHRS and CDR2 YFSETQ. This CDR3 spans 15 amino acids. V lost 0 bases and J lost 1, with 10 bases in between. Written as DNA, the CDR3 is TGCGCCAGCAGCTTGGGCGGCATGGGGAACACTGAAGCTTTCTTT. Translation: CASSLGGMGNTEAFF.

In its sample, this clone was seen once. CDR3 DNA sequence: TGTGCCAGCAGTTACGCAGGGGGAAACACAGATACGCAGTATTTT. Translation gives CASSYAGGNTDTQYF. V is TRBV6-2 or TRBV6-3 and J is TRBJ2-3; 7 bases line up with TRBD1. Germline V gene sequence: CDR1 MNHEY, CDR2 SVGEGT. The CDR3 extends over 15 amino acids. V dropped 2 bases and J dropped 2; count of bases not matched to a gene: 4.

The table lists this clone with a few counts. The chain links TRBV9 to TRBJ2-1; 8 bases are shared with TRBD2. Germline V gene sequence: CDR1 SGDLS, CDR2 YYNGEE. The CDR3 has 13 amino acids. The junction had 6 bases not matched to a gene; V was cut back by 3 bases and J by 10 bases. CDR3 loop: CASSGQLAEEQFF. The DNA of the CDR3 is TGTGCCAGCAGCGGTCAACTAGCGGAGGAGCAGTTCTTC. Looking up the rest from reference TRBV9 and TRBJ2-1 gives the full variable domain: DSGVTQTPKHLITATGQRVTLRCSPRSGDLSVYWYQQSLDQGLQFLIQYYNGEERAKGNILERFSAQQFPDLHSELNLSSLELGDSALYFCASSGQLAEEQFFGPGTRLTVL.

V gene TRBV28 combines with J gene TRBJ2-7; 8 bases are a match to TRBD2. V lost 6 bases, J lost 5 bases, and 15 bases stayed unmatched. The CDR3 is 16 residues long. From germline, CDR1 is MDHEN and CDR2 SYDVKM. This CDR3 is CASSTLIGRELNEQYF. The CDR3 coding sequence is TGTGCCAGCAGCACTCTAATCGGGAGGGAATTGAACGAGCAGTACTTC.

The chain employs TRBV2 and TRBJ2-3; D is uncertain. CDR3 length: 15 amino acids. Germline CDR1 SNHLY, CDR2 FYNNEI. Trimming took 6 bases from V and 0 from J, leaving 13 bases between them. For the CDR3, the DNA is TGTGCCAGCAGCCTAATTCCCGTGAGCACAGATACGCAGTATTTT. This encodes CASSLIPVSTDTQYF.